This T cell receptor (beta chain) was captured in a study of regulatory T cells in long-lasting Graves disease. Arm-PCR of CDR3 regions and iRepertoire HTBI primers were the basis on which TCR beta libraries were built. Per the authors' pipeline: Identification of gene segments yielded more than 60 TRBV and 14 TRBJ across samples. TCRdb processed the multiplex PCR reads anew with MiXCR; each CDR3 protein has one entry. These V and J calls derive from TCRdb rather than the authors' analysis. The data show some 560,000 distinct CDR3 sequences, 15% to 20% seen once. In this sample, this clonotype turned up a few times. Its antigen is unidentified. A clone one base away is much larger, so this may be a read error. Time point reported: newly diagnosed GD, antithyroid drugs for less than 3 months. With RNA extracted from PBMCs as input, the TCR library was made. The V end was cut by 1 base, the J end by 5 bases, with 12 bases between. CDR3 length: 15 residues. CDR1 LGHDT and CDR2 YNNKEL come from the germline V gene (reference sequence).

Study-level points and caveats: Persistent disease exhibited a predilection for TRBV28, TRBJ1-2 and TRBJ2-5.

The data were also submitted as part of a second study, on T cells in Graves' hyperthyroidism and ophthalmopathy. That work contributes: The study excluded patients with uncontrolled infection, other autoimmune disease, pregnancy or lactation. Most clonotypes expanded in thyroid above 0.001 were likewise present in blood.

The sequence was obtained from a middle-aged woman with Graves disease. V is TRBV3-1 and J is TRBJ2-1; tentatively, D is TRBD2 (5 bases). The sample was peripheral blood mononuclear cells (PBMCs), taken at new diagnosis, from a patient treated with antithyroid drugs. CDR3 sequence: CASSQGGNLHNEQFF. The CDR3, as DNA: TGTGCCAGCAGCCAAGGAGGGAACCTCCACAATGAGCAGTTCTTC.